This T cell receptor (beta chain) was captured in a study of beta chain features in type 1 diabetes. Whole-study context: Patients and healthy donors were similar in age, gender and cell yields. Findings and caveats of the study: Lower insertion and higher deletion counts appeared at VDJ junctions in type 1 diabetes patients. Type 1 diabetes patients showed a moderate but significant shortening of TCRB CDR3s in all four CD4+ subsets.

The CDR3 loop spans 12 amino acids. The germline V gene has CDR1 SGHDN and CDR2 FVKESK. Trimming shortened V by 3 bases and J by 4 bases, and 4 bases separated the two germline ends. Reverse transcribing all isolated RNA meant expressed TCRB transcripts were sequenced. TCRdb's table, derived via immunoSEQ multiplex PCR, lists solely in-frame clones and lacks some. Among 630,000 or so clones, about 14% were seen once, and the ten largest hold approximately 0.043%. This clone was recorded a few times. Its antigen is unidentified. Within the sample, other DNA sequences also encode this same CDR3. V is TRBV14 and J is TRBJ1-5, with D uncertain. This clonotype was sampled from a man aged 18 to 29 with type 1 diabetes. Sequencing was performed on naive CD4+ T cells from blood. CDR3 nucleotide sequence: TGTGCCAGCAGCCATTCGAATCAGCCCCAGCATTTT. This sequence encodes CASSHSNQPQHF. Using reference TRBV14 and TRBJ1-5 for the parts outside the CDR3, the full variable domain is EAGVTQFPSHSVIEKGQTVTLRCDPISGHDNLYWYRRVMGKEIKFLLHFVKESKQDESGMPNNRFLAERTGGTYSTLKVQPAELEDSGVYFCASSHSNQPQHFGDGTRLSIL.